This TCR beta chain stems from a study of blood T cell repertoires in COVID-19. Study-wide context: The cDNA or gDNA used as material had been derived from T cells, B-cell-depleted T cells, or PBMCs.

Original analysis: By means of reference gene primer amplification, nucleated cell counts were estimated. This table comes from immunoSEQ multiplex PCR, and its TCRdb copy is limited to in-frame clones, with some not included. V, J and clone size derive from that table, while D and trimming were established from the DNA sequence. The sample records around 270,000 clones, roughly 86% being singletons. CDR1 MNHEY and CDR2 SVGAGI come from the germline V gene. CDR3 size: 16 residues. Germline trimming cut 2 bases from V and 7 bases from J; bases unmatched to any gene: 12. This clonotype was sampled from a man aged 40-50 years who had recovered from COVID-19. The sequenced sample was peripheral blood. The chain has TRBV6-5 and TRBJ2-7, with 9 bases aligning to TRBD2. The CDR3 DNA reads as TGTGCCAGCAGTTACAGGTTGGCGGGGGGGCCGGTAGAGCAGTACTTC. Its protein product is CASSYRLAGGPVEQYF.